This is a list of T cell receptor beta chains from one sample in a study of T cell responses to AZD1222 COVID-19 vaccine. Generated by immunoSEQ multiplex PCR, the TCRdb table keeps only in-frame clones and is missing some. The table records approximately 70,000 clones, roughly 80% of them present only once. This sample comprised peripheral blood, obtained on day 0 of AZD1222 vaccination. These TCRs come from an adult in good health. Both conserved end residues are part of each CDR3. The D gene is left open where the match is weak. Some rows have no size entry. The others give once, few or many, or a class for an expanded clone.

CDR3nt: TGTGCCAGTAGTACCACCGGAAATAGCGGGCGAGAATTT; CDR3aa: CASSTTGNSGREF; v_gene: TRBV19; abundance: -; d_gene: TRBD2; j_gene: TRBJ2-3
CDR3nt: TGTGCCAGCAGGACAGGGGGCGACTATGGCTACACCTTC; CDR3aa: CASRTGGDYGYTF; v_gene: TRBV2; abundance: -; d_gene: TRBD1; j_gene: TRBJ1-2
CDR3nt: TGTGCCAGTAGTATCAGGGCGGATTGGTCCTTCGAGCAGTACTTC; CDR3aa: CASSIRADWSFEQYF; v_gene: TRBV19; abundance: once; d_gene: -; j_gene: TRBJ2-7
CDR3nt: TGCGCCAGCAGTACTAGCGGGGGGGCGAATGAGCAGTTCTTC; CDR3aa: CASSTSGGANEQFF; v_gene: TRBV10-1; abundance: -; d_gene: TRBD2; j_gene: TRBJ2-1
CDR3nt: TGTGCCTGGAGAGGAAGAGACAGGGGTATAAAGCAGTACTTC; CDR3aa: CAWRGRDRGIKQYF; v_gene: TRBV30; abundance: once; d_gene: TRBD1; j_gene: TRBJ2-7
CDR3nt: TGTGCCAGCAGCTGGACAGGGTATGAGCAGTTCTTC; CDR3aa: CASSWTGYEQFF; v_gene: TRBV7-2; abundance: -; d_gene: TRBD1; j_gene: TRBJ2-1
CDR3nt: TGTGCCAGCAGTTTCGGGGCAGGGTACTATGGCTACACCTTC; CDR3aa: CASSFGAGYYGYTF; v_gene: TRBV28; abundance: -; d_gene: -; j_gene: TRBJ1-2
CDR3nt: TGTGCCAGCAGTTACTCCGCCGCTCAGCCCCAGCATTTT; CDR3aa: CASSYSAAQPQHF; v_gene: TRBV6-5; abundance: -; d_gene: -; j_gene: TRBJ1-5
CDR3nt: TGCGCCAGCAGTTTGGACAACTATGGCTACACCTTC; CDR3aa: CASSLDNYGYTF; v_gene: TRBV5-1; abundance: once; d_gene: -; j_gene: TRBJ1-2
CDR3nt: TGTGCCAGCAGTTATAGTTGGGGCAGGACGAACACCGGGGAGCTGTTTTTT; CDR3aa: CASSYSWGRTNTGELFF; v_gene: TRBV7-9; abundance: once; d_gene: -; j_gene: TRBJ2-2
CDR3nt: TGTGCCAGCAGCCAACCCCGGGGAGGGCGCACAGATACGCAGTATTTT; CDR3aa: CASSQPRGGRTDTQYF; v_gene: TRBV3-1/TRBV3-2; abundance: -; d_gene: TRBD2; j_gene: TRBJ2-3
CDR3nt: TGTGCCAGCAGGCAACAGGGAACTGGCTACACCTTC; CDR3aa: CASRQQGTGYTF; v_gene: TRBV2; abundance: -; d_gene: -; j_gene: TRBJ1-2
CDR3nt: TGTGCCAGCAGTTTCTCCGGGACAGGGGACAACTATGGCTACACCTTC; CDR3aa: CASSFSGTGDNYGYTF; v_gene: TRBV6-2/TRBV6-3; abundance: -; d_gene: TRBD1; j_gene: TRBJ1-2
CDR3nt: TGCGCCAGCAGTGAGTCGAGAGGGGCGATCGCTGAAGCTTTCTTT; CDR3aa: CASSESRGAIAEAFF; v_gene: TRBV10-1; abundance: -; d_gene: -; j_gene: TRBJ1-1
CDR3nt: TGCGCCAGCAGCTTGGAGGGGTTCACCTACGAGCAGTACTTC; CDR3aa: CASSLEGFTYEQYF; v_gene: TRBV5-1; abundance: -; d_gene: -; j_gene: TRBJ2-7
CDR3nt: TGCAGCGTTGACGGGGTATCGGGCGAGCAGTACTTC; CDR3aa: CSVDGVSGEQYF; v_gene: TRBV29-1; abundance: few; d_gene: -; j_gene: TRBJ2-7
CDR3nt: TGCGCCAGCAGCCTCGGACAGAGCTCCTACGAGCAGTACTTC; CDR3aa: CASSLGQSSYEQYF; v_gene: TRBV5-1; abundance: -; d_gene: -; j_gene: TRBJ2-7
CDR3nt: TGTGCCAGCAGCTTAGTACCAGGGTCTGGCTACACCTTC; CDR3aa: CASSLVPGSGYTF; v_gene: TRBV11-2; abundance: few; d_gene: -; j_gene: TRBJ1-2
CDR3nt: TGTGCCAGCATGCCCATGGCGAGCGGGCTATATGGCTACACCTTC; CDR3aa: CASMPMASGLYGYTF; v_gene: TRBV28; abundance: -; d_gene: -; j_gene: TRBJ1-2
CDR3nt: TGTGCCAGCAGCCAGACAGGAGCAACAGATACGCAGTATTTT; CDR3aa: CASSQTGATDTQYF; v_gene: TRBV7-3; abundance: -; d_gene: -; j_gene: TRBJ2-3
CDR3nt: TGTGCCTGGCAGGGATTGAATTCACCCCTCCACTTT; CDR3aa: CAWQGLNSPLHF; v_gene: TRBV30; abundance: -; d_gene: -; j_gene: TRBJ1-6
CDR3nt: TGTGCCAGCAGTTACGAGTTGAGGGGGTGGCAGTACTTC; CDR3aa: CASSYELRGWQYF; v_gene: TRBV6-5; abundance: -; d_gene: -; j_gene: TRBJ2-7
CDR3nt: TGTGCCAGCAGCTTAGTTTCGGGGGCTAACTATGGCTACACCTTC; CDR3aa: CASSLVSGANYGYTF; v_gene: TRBV11-3; abundance: -; d_gene: -; j_gene: TRBJ1-2
CDR3nt: TGTGCCAGCAGCCGCCTCTTAGGGACCATATATTTT; CDR3aa: CASSRLLGTIYF; v_gene: TRBV11-2; abundance: -; d_gene: -; j_gene: TRBJ1-3
CDR3nt: TGTGCCAGCAGCCTACATTTGGGGGGCGAGCAGTACTTC; CDR3aa: CASSLHLGGEQYF; v_gene: TRBV9; abundance: -; d_gene: -; j_gene: TRBJ2-7
CDR3nt: TGTGCCAGCAGCTTGTTACTAGCGGGGGTGGATACGCAGTATTTT; CDR3aa: CASSLLLAGVDTQYF; v_gene: TRBV5-8; abundance: -; d_gene: TRBD2; j_gene: TRBJ2-3
CDR3nt: TGTGCCAGCAGTCCACCCGGGACAGGGGGGACCTACGAGCAGTACTTC; CDR3aa: CASSPPGTGGTYEQYF; v_gene: TRBV7-9; abundance: -; d_gene: TRBD1; j_gene: TRBJ2-7
CDR3nt: TGCGCCAGCAGCCAAACAGGGGCTAAGCAGTACTTC; CDR3aa: CASSQTGAKQYF; v_gene: TRBV4-1; abundance: -; d_gene: TRBD1; j_gene: TRBJ2-7
CDR3nt: TGTGCCAGCAGCTTTGGACAGGGCGAGCAGTACTTC; CDR3aa: CASSFGQGEQYF; v_gene: TRBV5-6; abundance: -; d_gene: TRBD1; j_gene: TRBJ2-7
CDR3nt: TGTGCCAGCACCTTCCCAGGGGGCGGGGTTGACACCGGGGAGCTGTTTTTT; CDR3aa: CASTFPGGGVDTGELFF; v_gene: TRBV7-2; abundance: -; d_gene: TRBD1; j_gene: TRBJ2-2
CDR3nt: TGTGCCAGCAGCTACGAGGGGCAGGGGAACCGCGAGCAGTACTTC; CDR3aa: CASSYEGQGNREQYF; v_gene: TRBV5-5; abundance: -; d_gene: -; j_gene: TRBJ2-7
CDR3nt: TGCGCCAGCAGTAACGAGCAGTACTTC; CDR3aa: CASSNEQYF; v_gene: TRBV23-1; abundance: -; d_gene: -; j_gene: TRBJ2-7
CDR3nt: TGTGCCAGCAGCCCGGACAGGAACTATGGCTACACCTTC; CDR3aa: CASSPDRNYGYTF; v_gene: TRBV11-2; abundance: -; d_gene: TRBD1; j_gene: TRBJ1-2
CDR3nt: TGTGCCAGCAGTTCCCTGGACAGGGACACTGAAGCTTTCTTT; CDR3aa: CASSSLDRDTEAFF; v_gene: TRBV6-2/TRBV6-3; abundance: few; d_gene: TRBD1; j_gene: TRBJ1-1
CDR3nt: TGTGCCAGCAGCCAAGTATTAAGTGGACGGACGTTGAACACTGAAGCTTTCTTT; CDR3aa: CASSQVLSGRTLNTEAFF; v_gene: TRBV3-1/TRBV3-2; abundance: few; d_gene: -; j_gene: TRBJ1-1
CDR3nt: TGCAGCGCCGACCAATCCTCCTACGAGCAGTACTTC; CDR3aa: CSADQSSYEQYF; v_gene: TRBV29-1; abundance: -; d_gene: -; j_gene: TRBJ2-7
CDR3nt: TGTGCCAGCAGCCCGTCATTAGGGACAGATTTTGAAAAACTGTTTTTT; CDR3aa: CASSPSLGTDFEKLFF; v_gene: TRBV9; abundance: -; d_gene: TRBD1; j_gene: TRBJ1-4
CDR3nt: TGTGCCAGCAGACATGAAAGCAGGGGCTATGGCTACACCTTC; CDR3aa: CASRHESRGYGYTF; v_gene: TRBV28; abundance: -; d_gene: -; j_gene: TRBJ1-2
CDR3nt: TGTGCCAGCAGCCCTATAGGGGGCGCGGGGGATGTTCAGCAGTTCTTC; CDR3aa: CASSPIGGAGDVQQFF; v_gene: TRBV7-8; abundance: once; d_gene: -; j_gene: TRBJ2-1
CDR3nt: TGTGCCTGGAGTATAACAAGAAACACTGAAGCTTTCTTT; CDR3aa: CAWSITRNTEAFF; v_gene: TRBV30; abundance: -; d_gene: -; j_gene: TRBJ1-1
CDR3nt: TGTGCCAGCAGTGAGGGGACAGCTAACTATGGCTACACCTTC; CDR3aa: CASSEGTANYGYTF; v_gene: TRBV28; abundance: -; d_gene: TRBD1; j_gene: TRBJ1-2
CDR3nt: TGCGCCAGCAGCTGGGGGGAAGGGCCGACTGAAGCTTTCTTT; CDR3aa: CASSWGEGPTEAFF; v_gene: TRBV5-1; abundance: -; d_gene: -; j_gene: TRBJ1-1
CDR3nt: TGTGCCAGCAGCCGCGTTTCTAGCGGAGGGACAGATACGCAGTATTTT; CDR3aa: CASSRVSSGGTDTQYF; v_gene: TRBV7-2; abundance: -; d_gene: TRBD2; j_gene: TRBJ2-3